Presented here are 19 T cell receptor beta chains from one specimen sequenced in a study of cytomegalovirus exposure and HLA in healthy donors. Primers included in the PCR were 60 Vbeta and 13 Jbeta primers. Using immunoSEQ multiplex PCR, the repertoire was profiled, and TCRdb retains in-frame clones only, with some absent. Of some 120,000 clones in the sample, 73% were seen once. Material: PBMCs. The receptors were sampled from a man aged 60 to 69 in good health and CMV-seropositive.

The chain's CDR3 is CAGPSAGTALYSNQPQHF. The CDR3 DNA follows: TGTGCCGGACCCTCGGCGGGGACAGCACTCTATAGCAATCAGCCCCAGCATTTT. V usage is TRBV19 and J usage is TRBJ1-5, with 7 positions matching TRBD1. With V trimmed by 11 bases and J by 0 bases, 19 bases remained unmatched. The V gene's germline CDR1 is LNHDA and CDR2 SQIVND (reference sequence). CDR3 size: 18 residues.

This chain joins TRBV10-1 and TRBJ1-5; D ambiguous. Trimming took 0 bases from V and 4 from J, leaving 19 bases between them. The CDR3 loop spans 18 amino acids. The V gene's germline CDR1 is WNHNN and CDR2 SYGVQD (reference sequence). The CDR3 protein is CASSESLVQPGWNQPQHF. CDR3 bases: TGCGCCAGCAGTGAGTCCTTAGTCCAGCCGGGGTGGAATCAGCCCCAGCATTTT.

The rearrangement links TRBV5-4 to TRBJ1-1; TRBD1 might be the D (5 bases). Per the germline V gene, CDR1 is SGHNT and CDR2 is YYREEE (reference sequence). V shed 4 bases and J shed 3 bases, with 16 bases lying between them. The CDR3 runs 15 residues. In DNA form, the CDR3 reads TGTGCCAGCAGCGACGCCGGTCCAGGGTACACTGAAGCTTTCTTT. Translating gives CASSDAGPGYTEAFF.

This chain uses TRBV5-1 with TRBJ2-5; D is perhaps TRBD1 (5 bases). The J call may not be correct, given that the DNA end is closer to TRBJ2-7. CDR1 and CDR2 (germline): SGHRS, YFSETQ. The CDR3 is 14 residues long. The DNA for the CDR3 is TGCGCCAGCAGCCCCGACAGTTCTAGGGGCGAGCAGTACTTC. Encoded protein: CASSPDSSRGEQYF.

The V and J genes are TRBV5-4 and TRBJ2-7, with 11 bases identical to TRBD1. Per the germline V gene, CDR1 is SGHNT and CDR2 is YYREEE (reference sequence). Germline trimming cut 5 bases from V and 5 bases from J; bases unmatched to any gene: 9. The CDR3 loop spans 15 amino acids. The CDR3 bases are TGTGCCAGCAGTCCGGACAGGGGGCTTTTCAACGAGCAGTACTTC. Protein product: CASSPDRGLFNEQYF. The whole variable domain, filled in from reference TRBV5-4 and TRBJ2-7, reads ETGVTQSPTHLIKTRGQQVTLRCSSQSGHNTVSWYQQALGQGPQFIFQYYREEENGRGNFPPRFSGLQFPNYSSELNVNALELDDSALYLCASSPDRGLFNEQYFGPGTRLTVT.

This chain uses TRBV4-2 with TRBJ2-2; 8 bases are a match to TRBD2. The ends lost 0 bases at V and 0 bases at J; junction bases unmatched: 0. CDR3 length: 16 amino acids. The germline gives CDR1 LGHNA, CDR2 YNFKEQ. CDR3 sequence (DNA): TGTGCCAGCAGCCAAGAAGCGGGAGCGAACACCGGGGAGCTGTTTTTT. Amino acids: CASSQEAGANTGELFF.

A word on this clone: Other DNA sequences within the sample encode an identical CDR3. The CDR3 nucleotides are TGTGCCAGCAGCGTTGGGACAGGTCGGGAGACCCAGTACTTC. It encodes CASSVGTGRETQYF. This sequence joins TRBV9 and TRBJ2-5; 8 bases align to TRBD1. CDR3 size: 14 residues. Germline CDR1 reads SGDLS; CDR2 reads YYNGEE. V trimming: 2 bases; J trimming: 5 bases; junction bases outside the gene matches: 5.

This clone has a handful of counts. The chain uses TRBV30 and TRBJ2-7, with D possibly being TRBD2 (6 bases). V was cut by 5 bases and J by 9 bases, with 17 bases left in between. The V gene's germline CDR1 is GTSNPN and CDR2 SVGIG (reference sequence). The CDR3 spans 12 residues. CDR3: CAWGGDPRGQYF. The CDR3 nucleotides are TGTGCCTGGGGAGGGGACCCCCGAGGGCAGTACTTC. Full variable domain (remainder filled in from reference TRBV30 and TRBJ2-7): SQTIHQWPATLVQPVGSPLSLECTVEGTSNPNLYWYRQAAGRGLQLLFYSVGIGQISSEVPQNLSASRPQDRQFILSSKKLLLSDSGFYLCAWGGDPRGQYFGPGTRLTVT.

The chain is built from TRBV2 and TRBJ1-3; 8 bases map to TRBD1. With 2 bases clipped from V and 4 bases from J, the junction kept 1 base outside the gene matches. The length of the CDR3 is 14 residues. Germline lookup yields CDR1 SNHLY and CDR2 FYNNEI. CDR3 residues: CASSEPGGGNTIYF. DNA for the CDR3: TGTGCCAGCAGTGAACCAGGGGGCGGAAACACCATATATTTT.

The chain joins TRBV28 to TRBJ2-1; 7 nucleotides line up with TRBD2. CDR1 and CDR2 from the germline V gene are MDHEN and SYDVKM. CDR3 size: 13 residues. Trimming removed 6 bases from V and 15 bases from J; junction bases left unmatched: 14. This CDR3 reads CASRPPTVPGGFF. In nucleotides, the CDR3 is TGTGCCAGCAGGCCCCCGACAGTCCCGGGGGGGTTCTTC.

The gene calls are TRBV4-1 and TRBJ1-5; D ambiguous. The CDR3 runs to 14 residues. The V end lost 2 bases, the J end lost 5 bases, and 10 bases lay between the germline ends. Germline loops: CDR1 MGHRA, CDR2 YSYEKL. CDR3 sequence (DNA): TGCGCCAGCAGCCAAATTACTTCGGATCAGCCCCAGCATTTT. Its protein product is CASSQITSDQPQHF.

This sequence joins TRBV5-1 and TRBJ1-1; the D gene is possibly TRBD1 (6 bases). V lost 4 bases, J lost 6 bases, and 16 bases lay in between. This CDR3 comprises 14 residues. Germline V CDR1 and CDR2: SGHRS, YFSETQ. The CDR3 bases are TGCGCCAGCAGCGCTGGACGGACAGAGGCTGAAGCTTTCTTT. Translation: CASSAGRTEAEAFF.

This rearrangement joins TRBV7-9 to TRBJ1-4; TRBD1 matches 8 bases. The CDR3 totals 17 residues. Germline V CDR1 and CDR2: SEHNR, FQNEAQ (reference sequence). The V gene end was trimmed by 3 bases and the J gene end by 0 bases; junction bases not matched to a gene: 6. CDR3 sequence (DNA): TGTGCCAGCAGCTTGTACAGGGGGAGTGCAACTAATGAAAAACTGTTTTTT. Amino acids: CASSLYRGSATNEKLFF.

This clone was counted between two and nine times. This chain links TRBV5-1 with TRBJ2-1; a weak D match, TRBD2 (5 bases). V was pared by 1 base and J by 5 bases, with 10 bases between. The V gene's germline CDR1 is SGHRS and CDR2 YFSETQ. The CDR3 length is 14 residues. DNA of the CDR3: TGCGCCAGCAGCTTGTCGGTAGCGAACAATGAGCAGTTCTTC. As protein: CASSLSVANNEQFF.

This rearrangement joins TRBV15 to TRBJ2-1, with 9 nucleotides matching TRBD2. Looked up from germline, CDR1 is LNHNV and CDR2 is YYDKDF (reference sequence). V lost 5 bases to trimming and J lost 2 bases; unmatched junction nucleotides: 10. This CDR3 comprises 17 residues. CDR3 loop: CATSAPGSGGAYNEQFF. DNA for the CDR3: TGTGCCACCAGCGCCCCCGGTAGCGGGGGCGCCTACAATGAGCAGTTCTTC.

This chain joins TRBV5-1 and TRBJ2-7; 13 bases map to TRBD2. Germline CDR1 SGHRS, CDR2 YFSETQ. Unmatched junction bases numbered 6, after V lost 0 bases and J lost 6 bases. This CDR3 has 16 amino acids. The CDR3 reads CASSLGLAGGSGEQYF. The CDR3 DNA follows: TGCGCCAGCAGCTTGGGACTAGCGGGGGGATCCGGCGAGCAGTACTTC.

The chain joins TRBV28 to TRBJ1-1; 8 bases are shared with TRBD1. V lost 8 bases to trimming and J lost 1 base; unmatched junction nucleotides: 6. Germline assignment: CDR1 MDHEN and CDR2 SYDVKM. CDR3 length equals 14 residues. The CDR3 loop is CASALGTGNTEAFF. CDR3 in DNA: TGTGCCAGCGCCCTCGGGACAGGGAACACTGAAGCTTTCTTT.

The chain links TRBV19 to TRBJ1-3, with TRBD1 identical over 7 bases. The CDR3 contains 14 residues. The V segment lost 9 bases and the J segment 0 bases; nucleotides outside the gene matches: 5. Germline assignment: CDR1 LNHDA and CDR2 SQIVND (reference sequence). CDR3 protein: CASLDRFSGNTIYF. CDR3 in DNA: TGTGCCAGCCTGGACAGGTTCTCTGGAAACACCATATATTTT.

The sample holds a few counts of this clone. The chain couples TRBV5-4 to TRBJ1-2; 7 bases are a match to TRBD1. Germline V gives CDR1 SGHNT, CDR2 YYREEE (reference sequence). The V and J ends lost 4 bases and 2 bases, in that order; junction bases with no gene match: 5. The CDR3 sequence is 14 residues long. The CDR3 bases are TGTGCCAGCAGCCCGGGGGACAGAAACTATGGCTACACCTTC. The encoded protein is CASSPGDRNYGYTF.